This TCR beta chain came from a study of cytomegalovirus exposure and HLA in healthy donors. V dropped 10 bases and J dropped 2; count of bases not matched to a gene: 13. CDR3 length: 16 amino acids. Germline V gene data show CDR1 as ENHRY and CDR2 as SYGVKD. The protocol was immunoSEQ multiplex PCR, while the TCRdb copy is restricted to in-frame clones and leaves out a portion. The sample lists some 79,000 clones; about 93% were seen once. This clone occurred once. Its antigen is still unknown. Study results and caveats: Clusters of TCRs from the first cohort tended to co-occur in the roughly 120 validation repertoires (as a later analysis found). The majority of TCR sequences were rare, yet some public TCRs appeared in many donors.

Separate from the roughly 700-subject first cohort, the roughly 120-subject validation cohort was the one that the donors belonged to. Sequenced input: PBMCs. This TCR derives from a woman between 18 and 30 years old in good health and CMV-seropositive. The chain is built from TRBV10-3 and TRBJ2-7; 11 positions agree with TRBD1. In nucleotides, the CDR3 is TGTGCCAGTGCTAAGGTACCGGGACAGGGGGCCTACGAGCAGTACTTC. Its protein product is CASAKVPGQGAYEQYF.